These T cell receptor beta chains were read from a single sample in a study of early T cells in non-severe SARS-CoV-2 infection. TCRdb re-called the 5' RACE reads through MiXCR, storing one row per CDR3 protein. Seen here are about 100,000 distinct CDR3 sequences, approximately 14% observed once, and the top ten hold 6% to 7%. Sequenced sample: whole blood. The receptors come from an adult who was a healthcare worker with PCR-confirmed SARS-CoV-2 infection or an uninfected control (not recorded which). The CDR3 runs from the conserved cysteine through the conserved F or W. D genes are given only for firm matches. Size is omitted from some rows. Given values are once, few, many or a class for expanded clones.

J | D | V | length | size | DNA | CDR3
TRBJ2-5 | TRBD2 | TRBV29-1 | 17 | NA | TGCAGCGTTCCCACCGGGACTAGCGGGAGTCCCGAGGAGACCCAGTACTTC | CSVPTGTSGSPEETQYF
TRBJ2-2 | NA | TRBV10-3 | 14 | many | TGTGCCATCAGACAGGGCCGTGAAGCCGGGGAGCTGTTTTTT | CAIRQGREAGELFF
TRBJ2-3 | TRBD2 | TRBV10-3 | 13 | many | TGTGCCATCGCGGGAGAAGATTCAAATACGCAGTATTTT | CAIAGEDSNTQYF
TRBJ2-5 | TRBD2 | TRBV7-9 | 15 | few | TGTGCCAGCAGCTTCCACCGACTAGCGAGAGAGACCCAGTACTTC | CASSFHRLARETQYF
TRBJ2-3 | NA | TRBV11-2 | 16 | NA | TGTGCCAGCAGCTTTCGTCTACTCACTGAATCAGATACGCAGTATTTT | CASSFRLLTESDTQYF
TRBJ1-1 | NA | TRBV28 | 13 | many | TGTGCCAGCAGTCTCCCCGAGAACACTGAAGCTTTCTTT | CASSLPENTEAFF
TRBJ2-7 | NA | TRBV28 | 12 | many | TGTGCCAGCAGTAGAGGTTCCTACGAGCAGTACTTC | CASSRGSYEQYF
TRBJ2-2 | NA | TRBV19 | 14 | NA | TGTGCCAGTAGTATAGGTGGATCGGTGGGGGAGCTGTTTTTT | CASSIGGSVGELFF
TRBJ2-1 | NA | TRBV9 | 18 | few | TGTGCCAGCAGCCCCTCGTTGGGGTACGAGCGAGCGTACAATGAGCAGTTCTTC | CASSPSLGYERAYNEQFF
TRBJ1-1 | TRBD1 | TRBV20-1 | 14 | NA | TGCAGTGCTAGAACGGGACAGGGAAGCACTGAAGCTTTCTTT | CSARTGQGSTEAFF
TRBJ2-1 | TRBD2 | TRBV3-1 | 14 | few | TGTGCCAGCAGCCAGATGGGGACTAAGGGTGAGCAGTTCTTC | CASSQMGTKGEQFF
TRBJ2-7 | TRBD2 | TRBV2 | 12 | few | TGTGCCAGCAGAAAACTAGCGGGGGAGCAGTACTTC | CASRKLAGEQYF
TRBJ1-3 | NA | TRBV30 | 14 | many | TGTGCCTGGAGTATGGGTCGGGTCGGAAACACCATATATTTT | CAWSMGRVGNTIYF
TRBJ2-7 | TRBD2 | TRBV28 | 14 | NA | TGTGCCAGCAGTAGGGGACTAGACTCCTACGAGCAGTACTTC | CASSRGLDSYEQYF
TRBJ2-4 | NA | TRBV5-6 | 17 | many | TGTGCCAGCAGCTTGGGCGCCCCGGGGTCCGGCAAAAACATTCAGTACTTC | CASSLGAPGSGKNIQYF